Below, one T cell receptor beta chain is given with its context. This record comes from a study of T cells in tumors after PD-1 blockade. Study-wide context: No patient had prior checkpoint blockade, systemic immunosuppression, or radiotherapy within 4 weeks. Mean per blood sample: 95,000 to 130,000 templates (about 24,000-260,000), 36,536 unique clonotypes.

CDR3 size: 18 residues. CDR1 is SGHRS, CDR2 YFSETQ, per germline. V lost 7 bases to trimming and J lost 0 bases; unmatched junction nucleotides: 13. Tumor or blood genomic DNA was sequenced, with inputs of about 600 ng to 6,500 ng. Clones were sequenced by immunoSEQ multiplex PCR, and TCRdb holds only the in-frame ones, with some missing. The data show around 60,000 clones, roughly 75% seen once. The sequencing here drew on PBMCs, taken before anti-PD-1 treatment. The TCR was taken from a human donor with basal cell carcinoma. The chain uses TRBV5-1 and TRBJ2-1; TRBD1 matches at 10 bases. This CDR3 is CASGTGQGPQSSYNEQFF. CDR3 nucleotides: TGCGCCAGCGGGACGGGACAGGGGCCGCAAAGCTCCTACAATGAGCAGTTCTTC. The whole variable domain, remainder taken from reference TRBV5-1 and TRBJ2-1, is KAGVTQTPRYLIKTRGQQVTLSCSPISGHRSVSWYQQTPGQGLQFLFEYFSETQRNKGNFPGRFSGRQFSNSRSEMNVSTLELGDSALYLCASGTGQGPQSSYNEQFFGPGTRLTVL.